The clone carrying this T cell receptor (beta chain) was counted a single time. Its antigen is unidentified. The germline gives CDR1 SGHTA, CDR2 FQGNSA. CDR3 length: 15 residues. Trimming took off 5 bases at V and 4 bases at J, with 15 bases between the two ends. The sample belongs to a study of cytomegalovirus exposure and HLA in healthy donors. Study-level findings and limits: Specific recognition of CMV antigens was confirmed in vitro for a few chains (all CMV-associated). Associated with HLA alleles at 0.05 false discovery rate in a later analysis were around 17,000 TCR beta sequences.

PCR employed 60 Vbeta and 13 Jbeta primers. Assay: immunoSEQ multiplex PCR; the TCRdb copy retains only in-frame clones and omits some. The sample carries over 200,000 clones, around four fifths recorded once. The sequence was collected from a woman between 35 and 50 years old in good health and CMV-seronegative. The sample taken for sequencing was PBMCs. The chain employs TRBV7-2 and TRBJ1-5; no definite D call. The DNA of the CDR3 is TGTGCCAGCAGCCTCCTGGGTGGGGAGAATCAGCCCCAGCATTTT. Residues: CASSLLGGENQPQHF.